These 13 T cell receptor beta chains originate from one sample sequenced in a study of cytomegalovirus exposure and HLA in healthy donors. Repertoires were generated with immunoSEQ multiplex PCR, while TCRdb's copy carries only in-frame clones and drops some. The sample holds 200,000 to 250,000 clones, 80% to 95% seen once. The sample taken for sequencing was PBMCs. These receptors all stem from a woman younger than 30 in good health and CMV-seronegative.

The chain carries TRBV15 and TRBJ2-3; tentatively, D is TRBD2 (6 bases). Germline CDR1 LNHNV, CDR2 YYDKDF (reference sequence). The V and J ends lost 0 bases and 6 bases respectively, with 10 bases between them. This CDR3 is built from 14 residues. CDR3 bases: TGTGCCACCAGCAGAGATAATGGAGGGGATACGCAGTATTTT. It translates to CATSRDNGGDTQYF.

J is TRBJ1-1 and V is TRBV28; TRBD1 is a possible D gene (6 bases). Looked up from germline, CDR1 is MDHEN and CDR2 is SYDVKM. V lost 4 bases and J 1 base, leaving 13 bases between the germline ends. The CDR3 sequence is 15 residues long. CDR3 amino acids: CASSYRANGNTEAFF. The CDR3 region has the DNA TGTGCCAGCAGTTACAGGGCGAACGGGAACACTGAAGCTTTCTTT.

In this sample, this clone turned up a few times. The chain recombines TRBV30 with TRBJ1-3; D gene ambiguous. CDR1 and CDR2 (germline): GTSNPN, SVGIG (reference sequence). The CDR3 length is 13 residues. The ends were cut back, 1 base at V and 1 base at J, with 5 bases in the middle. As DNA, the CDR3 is TGTGCCTGGAGTGCCCTATCTGGAAACACCATATATTTT. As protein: CAWSALSGNTIYF.

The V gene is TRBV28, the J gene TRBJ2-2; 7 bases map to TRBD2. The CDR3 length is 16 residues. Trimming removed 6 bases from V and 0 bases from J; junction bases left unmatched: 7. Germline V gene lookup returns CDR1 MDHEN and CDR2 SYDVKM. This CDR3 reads CASRSASGSNTGELFF. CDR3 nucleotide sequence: TGTGCCAGCAGGTCGGCTAGCGGATCGAACACCGGGGAGCTGTTTTTT.

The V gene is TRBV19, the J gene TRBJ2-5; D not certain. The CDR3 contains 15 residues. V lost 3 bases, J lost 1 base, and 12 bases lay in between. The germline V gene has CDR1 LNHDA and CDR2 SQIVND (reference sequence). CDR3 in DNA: TGTGCCAGTAGTATCTCACACCAACCCCAAGAGACCCAGTACTTC. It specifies CASSISHQPQETQYF. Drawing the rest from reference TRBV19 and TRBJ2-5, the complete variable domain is DGGITQSPKYLFRKEGQNVTLSCEQNLNHDAMYWYRQDPGQGLRLIYYSQIVNDFQKGDIAEGYSVSREKKESFPLTVTSAQKNPTAFYLCASSISHQPQETQYFGPGTRLLVL.

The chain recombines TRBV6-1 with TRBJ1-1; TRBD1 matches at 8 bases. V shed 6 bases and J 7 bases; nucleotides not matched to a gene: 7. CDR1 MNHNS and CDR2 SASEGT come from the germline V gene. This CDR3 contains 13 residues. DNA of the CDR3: TGTGCCAGCAGCCCATGGACAGGGTATGAAGCTTTCTTT. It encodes CASSPWTGYEAFF.

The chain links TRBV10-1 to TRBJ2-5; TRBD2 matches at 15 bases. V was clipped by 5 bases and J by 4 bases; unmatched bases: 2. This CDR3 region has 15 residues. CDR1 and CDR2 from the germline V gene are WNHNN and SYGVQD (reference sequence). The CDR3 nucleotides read TGCGCCAGCAGTCCGGGACTAGCGGGAGGAGAGACCCAGTACTTC. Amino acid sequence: CASSPGLAGGETQYF.

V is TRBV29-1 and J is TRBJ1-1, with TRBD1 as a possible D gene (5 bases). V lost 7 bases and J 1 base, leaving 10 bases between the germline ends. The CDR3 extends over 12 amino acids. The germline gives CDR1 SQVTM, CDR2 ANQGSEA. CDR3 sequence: CSAADTNTEAFF. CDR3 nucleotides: TGCAGCGCCGCGGACACGAACACTGAAGCTTTCTTT.

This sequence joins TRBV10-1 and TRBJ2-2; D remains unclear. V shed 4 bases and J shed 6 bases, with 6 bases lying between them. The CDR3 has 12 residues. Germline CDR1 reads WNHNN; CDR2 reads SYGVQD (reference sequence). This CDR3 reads CASSAGPGELFF. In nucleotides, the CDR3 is TGCGCCAGCAGTGCAGGCCCCGGGGAGCTGTTTTTT.

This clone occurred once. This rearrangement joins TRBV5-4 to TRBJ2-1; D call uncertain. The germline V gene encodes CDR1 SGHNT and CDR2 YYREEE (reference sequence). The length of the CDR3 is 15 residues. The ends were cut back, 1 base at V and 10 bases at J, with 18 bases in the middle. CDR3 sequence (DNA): TGTGCCAGCAGCTTGCCGGCTCTATCCAGGTTAGAGCAGTTCTTC. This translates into CASSLPALSRLEQFF.

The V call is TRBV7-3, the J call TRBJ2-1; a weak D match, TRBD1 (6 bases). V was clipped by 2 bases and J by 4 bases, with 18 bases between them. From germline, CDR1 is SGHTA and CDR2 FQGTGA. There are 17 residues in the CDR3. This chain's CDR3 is CASSLWGRARGYNEQFF. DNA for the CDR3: TGTGCCAGCAGCTTATGGGGGCGGGCCAGAGGATACAATGAGCAGTTCTTC. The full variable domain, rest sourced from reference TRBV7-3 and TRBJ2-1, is GAGVSQTPSNKVTEKGKYVELRCDPISGHTALYWYRQSLGQGPEFLIYFQGTGAADDSGLPNDRFFAVRPEGSVSTLKIQRTERGDSAVYLCASSLWGRARGYNEQFFGPGTRLTVL.

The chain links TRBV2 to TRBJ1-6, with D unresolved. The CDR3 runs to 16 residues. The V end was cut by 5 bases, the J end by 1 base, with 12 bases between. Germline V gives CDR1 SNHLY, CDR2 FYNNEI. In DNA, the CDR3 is TGTGCCAGCAGTTCGGAGGGAATATCCTATAATTCACCCCTCCACTTT. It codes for CASSSEGISYNSPLHF.

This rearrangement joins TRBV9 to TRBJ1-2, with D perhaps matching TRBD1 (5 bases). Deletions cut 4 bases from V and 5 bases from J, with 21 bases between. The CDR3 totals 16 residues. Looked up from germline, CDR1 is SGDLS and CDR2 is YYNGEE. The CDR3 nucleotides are TGTGCCAGCAGCTTCCCCCGTAACGGCCGGGGGTATGGCTACACCTTC. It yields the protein CASSFPRNGRGYGYTF.